The 5 T cell receptor beta chains presented below share a single source sample, sequenced in a study of regulatory T cells in long-lasting Graves disease. iRepertoire HTBI primers and Arm-PCR of CDR3 regions built TCR beta libraries. One entry per CDR3 protein, called by TCRdb with MiXCR from the multiplex PCR reads. The sample has roughly 450,000 distinct CDR3 sequences, around 21% seen once. The time point is: persistent/refractory GD, antithyroid drugs over 5 years with positive TRAb. PBMCs were the source of the RNA used for TCR sequencing. Source: peripheral blood mononuclear cells (PBMCs), taken when the disease was refractory, from a patient treated with antithyroid drugs. The receptors stem from a female donor with Graves disease.

With respect to this clonotype: This sequence is one base from a far larger clone and is likely a read error. The V call is TRBV7-2, the J call TRBJ1-1, with D maybe TRBD1 (5 bases). Germline values: CDR1 SGHTA, CDR2 FQGNSA. V was clipped by 6 bases and J by 5 bases, with 19 bases between them. This CDR3 contains 15 residues. The CDR3 reads CASRYKAGGGTEAFF. For the CDR3, the DNA is TGTGCCAGCAGATACAAGGCTGGGGGTGGGACTGAAGCTTTCTTT.

This clonotype was detected many times. V is TRBV2 and J is TRBJ1-1; 7 bases match TRBD1. The V and J ends lost 7 bases and 6 bases, in that order; junction bases with no gene match: 11. Germline V gene sequence: CDR1 SNHLY, CDR2 FYNNEI. CDR3 length: 14 residues. CDR3 residues: CASKGTTGFAEAFF. The CDR3 DNA follows: TGTGCCAGCAAGGGGACGACAGGGTTCGCTGAAGCTTTCTTT.

This clonotype was counted many times. CDR3 amino acids: CASSKRDSSSYEQYF. CDR3 in DNA: TGTGCCAGCAGCAAAAGGGACTCGAGCTCCTACGAGCAGTACTTC. The J gene is TRBJ2-7, the V gene TRBV6-1, with a possible D match to TRBD2 (6 bases). The germline V and J ends were trimmed by 6 bases and 0 bases, with 15 bases remaining between them. This CDR3 is 15 amino acids long. Germline V lookup: CDR1 MNHNS, CDR2 SASEGT.

The sample holds many counts of this clonotype. CDR3 nucleotide sequence: TGTGCCAGCAGTGAATGGACAGGGAGCCTCTCTGGGGCCAACGTCCTGACTTTC. Translating gives CASSEWTGSLSGANVLTF. The rearrangement joins TRBV6-1 to TRBJ2-6, with 8 bases identical to TRBD1. CDR3 size: 18 residues. Germline loops: CDR1 MNHNS, CDR2 SASEGT. The trim removed 2 bases at V and 0 bases at J, leaving 6 bases unmatched.

This clonotype was seen a handful of times. This chain joins TRBV6-1 and TRBJ1-2; 7 bases agree with TRBD1. The CDR3 consists of 15 residues. Germline V CDR1 and CDR2: MNHNS, SASEGT. Losses at the gene ends were 6 bases for V and 4 bases for J; bases not matched to a gene: 11. CDR3 in amino acids: CASRKTKGAGYGYTF. The CDR3 nucleotides read TGTGCCAGCAGAAAAACCAAGGGGGCGGGCTATGGCTACACCTTC.